Listed below are T cell receptor beta chains from one sample, sequenced in a study of T cell responses to AZD1222 COVID-19 vaccine. Only in-frame clones appear in the TCRdb table, and some are missing; sequencing was by immunoSEQ multiplex PCR. The data show around 84,000 clones, with approximately 91% seen just once and about 6% held by the top ten. Specimen: peripheral blood, collected on day 0 of AZD1222 vaccination. The receptors derive from an adult in good health. CDR3s include the opening cysteine and the closing phenylalanine or tryptophan. D genes are given only for firm matches. Some rows mark clone size as missing; the rest say once, few, many or name a class of expanded clone.

v_call: TRBV28
j_call: TRBJ1-1
clone_size: NA
d_call: NA
cdr3_aa: CASSLLGGTEAFF
cdr3_nt: TGTGCCAGCAGTTTGTTAGGGGGCACTGAAGCTTTCTTT

v_call: TRBV15
j_call: TRBJ2-3
clone_size: NA
d_call: NA
cdr3_aa: CATSRDSGFNSNTDTQYF
cdr3_nt: TGTGCCACCAGCAGAGATTCTGGGTTTAACAGCAACACAGATACGCAGTATTTT

v_call: TRBV4-2
j_call: TRBJ1-5
clone_size: NA
d_call: NA
cdr3_aa: CASSQVTENQPQHF
cdr3_nt: TGTGCCAGCAGCCAAGTGACTGAAAATCAGCCCCAGCATTTT

v_call: TRBV10-3
j_call: TRBJ2-1
clone_size: NA
d_call: NA
cdr3_aa: CAIMGSGNEQFF
cdr3_nt: TGTGCCATCATGGGGTCTGGGAATGAGCAGTTCTTC

v_call: TRBV9
j_call: TRBJ1-6
clone_size: NA
d_call: NA
cdr3_aa: CASSATGPNSPLHF
cdr3_nt: TGTGCCAGCAGCGCGACGGGCCCAAATTCACCCCTCCACTTT

v_call: TRBV5-1
j_call: TRBJ1-2
clone_size: once
d_call: TRBD1
cdr3_aa: CASSLTGTGGFGYTF
cdr3_nt: TGCGCCAGCAGCCTTACCGGGACAGGGGGCTTTGGCTACACCTTC

v_call: TRBV2
j_call: TRBJ1-4
clone_size: once
d_call: NA
cdr3_aa: CASSGSTNEKLFF
cdr3_nt: TGTGCCAGTTCAGGGTCAACTAATGAAAAACTGTTTTTT

v_call: TRBV6-5
j_call: TRBJ2-1
clone_size: NA
d_call: NA
cdr3_aa: CASRRGGHNEQFF
cdr3_nt: TGTGCCAGTCGGAGGGGGGGACACAATGAGCAGTTCTTC

v_call: TRBV9
j_call: TRBJ1-3
clone_size: NA
d_call: NA
cdr3_aa: CASSVTDSGNTIYF
cdr3_nt: TGTGCCAGCAGCGTAACAGACTCTGGAAACACCATATATTTT

v_call: TRBV28
j_call: TRBJ1-1
clone_size: once
d_call: NA
cdr3_aa: CASSSPGYSAFF
cdr3_nt: TGTGCCAGCAGTTCCCCGGGGTATTCGGCTTTCTTT

v_call: TRBV30
j_call: TRBJ2-5
clone_size: NA
d_call: NA
cdr3_aa: CACGNALQETQYF
cdr3_nt: TGTGCCTGCGGGAACGCTCTTCAAGAGACCCAGTACTTC

v_call: TRBV28
j_call: TRBJ1-5
clone_size: NA
d_call: NA
cdr3_aa: CASSKSPVRQPQHF
cdr3_nt: TGTGCCAGCAGTAAGTCCCCCGTGCGTCAGCCCCAGCATTTT

v_call: TRBV27
j_call: TRBJ2-7
clone_size: NA
d_call: TRBD1
cdr3_aa: CASSPGGQGSYEQYF
cdr3_nt: TGTGCCAGCAGTCCCGGGGGACAGGGCTCCTACGAGCAGTACTTC

v_call: TRBV5-6
j_call: TRBJ1-5
clone_size: NA
d_call: NA
cdr3_aa: CASSWGGRDNQPQHF
cdr3_nt: TGTGCCAGCAGCTGGGGAGGGAGGGATAATCAGCCCCAGCATTTT

v_call: TRBV19
j_call: TRBJ1-2
clone_size: once
d_call: TRBD1
cdr3_aa: CASDTGTGGSNYGYTF
cdr3_nt: TGTGCCAGTGATACCGGGACAGGGGGGTCTAACTATGGCTACACCTTC

v_call: TRBV19
j_call: TRBJ2-7
clone_size: NA
d_call: TRBD2
cdr3_aa: CASSIVLGLAGAEQYF
cdr3_nt: TGTGCCAGTAGTATAGTCTTGGGACTAGCGGGAGCCGAGCAGTACTTC

v_call: TRBV18
j_call: TRBJ1-4
clone_size: once
d_call: NA
cdr3_aa: CASSPRGSNEKLFF
cdr3_nt: TGTGCCAGCTCACCAAGGGGATCTAATGAAAAACTGTTTTTT

v_call: TRBV5-1
j_call: TRBJ2-5
clone_size: NA
d_call: TRBD2
cdr3_aa: CASKASGKAGETQYF
cdr3_nt: TGCGCCAGCAAGGCCAGCGGGAAGGCTGGGGAGACCCAGTACTTC

v_call: TRBV10-3
j_call: TRBJ2-3
clone_size: NA
d_call: NA
cdr3_aa: CAIKTGSGTSTDTQYF
cdr3_nt: TGTGCCATCAAGACAGGGTCCGGGACTAGCACAGATACGCAGTATTTT

v_call: TRBV7-3
j_call: TRBJ2-7
clone_size: NA
d_call: NA
cdr3_aa: CASSTKGGHEQYF
cdr3_nt: TGTGCCAGCAGCACCAAAGGGGGGCACGAGCAGTACTTC

v_call: TRBV20-1
j_call: TRBJ1-2
clone_size: NA
d_call: NA
cdr3_aa: CSARWGGVTF
cdr3_nt: TGCAGTGCTAGATGGGGAGGGGTTACCTTC

v_call: TRBV2
j_call: TRBJ2-7
clone_size: NA
d_call: NA
cdr3_aa: CASSWAEEQYF
cdr3_nt: TGTGCCAGCAGCTGGGCGGAGGAGCAGTACTTC

v_call: TRBV5-8
j_call: TRBJ2-7
clone_size: NA
d_call: TRBD1
cdr3_aa: CASTQGAGEQYF
cdr3_nt: TGTGCCAGTACACAGGGGGCAGGAGAGCAGTACTTC

v_call: TRBV29-1
j_call: TRBJ1-2
clone_size: NA
d_call: NA
cdr3_aa: CSDDRTYGYTF
cdr3_nt: TGCAGCGACGACAGGACCTATGGCTACACCTTC

v_call: TRBV11-2
j_call: TRBJ1-5
clone_size: NA
d_call: TRBD1
cdr3_aa: CASSRTTGKDQPQHF
cdr3_nt: TGTGCCAGCAGCCGCACGACAGGGAAAGATCAGCCCCAGCATTTT

v_call: TRBV7-2
j_call: TRBJ1-6
clone_size: NA
d_call: NA
cdr3_aa: CASSGDRTGNSPLHF
cdr3_nt: TGTGCCAGCAGCGGCGACAGGACGGGTAATTCACCCCTCCACTTT

v_call: TRBV7-3
j_call: TRBJ2-1
clone_size: NA
d_call: NA
cdr3_aa: CASSLDQSINNEQFF
cdr3_nt: TGTGCCAGCAGCTTAGATCAATCGATTAACAATGAGCAGTTCTTC

v_call: TRBV6-2/TRBV6-3
j_call: TRBJ2-7
clone_size: NA
d_call: NA
cdr3_aa: CASSLWGGVSYEQYF
cdr3_nt: TGTGCCAGCAGTTTGTGGGGGGGCGTCTCCTACGAGCAGTACTTC

v_call: TRBV7-9
j_call: TRBJ1-1
clone_size: NA
d_call: NA
cdr3_aa: CATRWVTGNTEAFF
cdr3_nt: TGTGCCACCCGCTGGGTGACGGGTAACACTGAAGCTTTCTTT

v_call: TRBV19
j_call: TRBJ1-5
clone_size: NA
d_call: NA
cdr3_aa: CASKRGHLEGQPQHF
cdr3_nt: TGTGCCAGTAAACGTGGACACCTCGAGGGGCAGCCCCAGCATTTT

v_call: TRBV18
j_call: TRBJ2-2
clone_size: NA
d_call: NA
cdr3_aa: CASSPTLGTGTGELFF
cdr3_nt: TGTGCCAGCTCGCCGACCCTCGGGACTGGCACCGGGGAGCTGTTTTTT